The 4 T cell receptor beta chains presented below share a single source sample, sequenced in a study of T cell changes during pregnancy in multiple sclerosis (dated by TCRdb to between 2019 and 2020). Receptors were amplified or captured by the immunoSEQ multiplex PCR assay. Here the immuneACCESS table is served through TCRdb, limited to in-frame sequences with V and J called. Missing clones are a known gap in these copies; in checked studies unresolved V genes cover under half, and the rest lacks a known reason. This sample lists 45,000 to 55,000 clones; around 94% were detected once. The leading ten clones occupy 5.5% of the sample. Material: CD8+ T cells from peripheral blood mononuclear cells, obtained before pregnancy. The receptors come from a female donor with multiple sclerosis, enrolled in a pregnancy study.

This rearrangement joins TRBV14 to TRBJ1-1; 9 positions agree with TRBD1. This CDR3 has 17 amino acids. Trimming took 3 bases from V and 1 from J; bases not matched to a gene: 9. The V gene's germline CDR1 is SGHDN and CDR2 FVKESK. CDR3 residues: CASSHWDREGKNTEAFF. The CDR3 coding sequence is TGTGCCAGCAGCCACTGGGACAGGGAAGGGAAGAACACTGAAGCTTTCTTT.

The CDR3 DNA follows: TGCGCCAGCAGCCATGGGACAGGATCTTCCTACGAGCAGTACTTC. Its protein is CASSHGTGSSYEQYF. The chain joins TRBV4-3 to TRBJ2-7, with 8 positions matching TRBD1. Germline V gene sequence: CDR1 LGHNA, CDR2 YSLEER. J lost 1 base, V lost 3 bases, and 5 bases had no gene match. CDR3 size: 15 residues.

The genes are TRBV7-9 and TRBJ1-2; D call uncertain. The germline V gene has CDR1 SEHNR and CDR2 FQNEAQ (reference sequence). V was shortened by 1 base and J by 5 bases, with 5 bases between the two germline ends. The CDR3 runs 12 residues. In DNA, the CDR3 is TGTGCCAGCAGCTTAGGAGGGTATGGCTACACCTTC. Its translation is CASSLGGYGYTF.

V gene TRBV5-6 combines with J gene TRBJ1-4; TRBD1 matches at 10 bases. Germline V gene lookup returns CDR1 SGHDT and CDR2 YYEEEE. The V segment lost 4 bases and the J segment 11 bases; nucleotides outside the gene matches: 14. The CDR3 is 16 amino acids. The CDR3 spells CASSRRTGGVGGKLFF. CDR3 nucleotides: TGTGCCAGCAGCCGACGGACAGGGGGTGTCGGAGGGAAACTGTTTTTT.